These T cell receptor beta chains were read from a single sample in a study of T cells in Graves' hyperthyroidism and ophthalmopathy. One entry per CDR3 protein, called by TCRdb with MiXCR from the multiplex PCR reads. The repertoire holds roughly 630,000 distinct CDR3 sequences, with 15% to 17% as singletons. The material sequenced was blood. The receptor source for this set is a woman aged 25 to 45 with Graves' hyperthyroidism. CDR3s include the opening cysteine and the closing phenylalanine or tryptophan. A D gene is named only where the DNA matches it firmly. The listing skips clone size in some rows; elsewhere it reads once, few, many or a size class.

j_call d_call clone_size v_call cdr3_nt cdr3_aa
TRBJ2-7 . many TRBV28 TGTGCCAGCACCCTTCACCAGGGATACGAGCAGTACTTC CASTLHQGYEQYF
TRBJ2-5 TRBD2 many TRBV3-1 TGTGCCAGCAGCCAGGCGGCGGGAGGGACTGAGACCCAGTACTTC CASSQAAGGTETQYF
TRBJ1-1 TRBD1 few TRBV12-3/TRBV12-4 TGTGCCAGCAGTTTTTCGGACAGGCTCACTGAAGCTTTCTTT CASSFSDRLTEAFF
TRBJ2-2 . few TRBV9 TGTGCCAGCAGCACCTACGCCGGGGAGCTGTTTTTT CASSTYAGELFF
TRBJ2-5 . . TRBV24-1 TGTGCCACCAGTTCACCCCAAGAGACCCAGTACTTC CATSSPQETQYF
TRBJ2-2 . few TRBV10-3 TGTGCCATCAGTGAGAACGACCCGGGGGACACCGGGGAGCTGTTTTTT CAISENDPGDTGELFF
TRBJ2-1 . . TRBV6-7 TGTGCCAGCAGTCGCCTCTCACGGTCCTACAATGAGCAGTTCTTC CASSRLSRSYNEQFF
TRBJ2-7 TRBD2 . TRBV13 TGTGCCAGCAGCTCCCTTGAAGCGGGAGCCGGCGAGCAGTACTTC CASSSLEAGAGEQYF
TRBJ1-2 . . TRBV6-2/TRBV6-3 TGTGCCAGCAGGACACCAGCGAACTATGGCTACACCTTC CASRTPANYGYTF
TRBJ2-1 TRBD1 many TRBV7-8 TGTGCCAGCAGCTTAGCAGGTTCCCGGGACAGGATGCAGTTCTTC CASSLAGSRDRMQFF
TRBJ1-6 . few TRBV30 TGTGCCTGGAGTGCCCAAGGGGGGGCAAGCCTCCACTTT CAWSAQGGASLHF
TRBJ2-7 . . TRBV10-3 TGTGCCATCAGTGAGTCGGGACGTAGATCCTACGAGCAGTACTTC CAISESGRRSYEQYF
TRBJ2-3 . . TRBV19 TGTGCCAGTAGTGGCGCTAGAGGAGATACGCAGTATTTT CASSGARGDTQYF
TRBJ2-7 TRBD2 many TRBV20-1 TGCAGTGCTAGAGGCACTAGCGGGAGGGCTTCCTACGAGCAGTACTTC CSARGTSGRASYEQYF
TRBJ2-5 . . TRBV20-1 TGCAGTGCTAGAGATCCCAAGGGGCTTAGCGGACAAGAGACCCAGTACTTC CSARDPKGLSGQETQYF
TRBJ2-3 . . TRBV6-2/TRBV6-3 TGTGCCAGCAGTTACTACCCGGTGGATACGCAGTATTTT CASSYYPVDTQYF
TRBJ2-5 . many TRBV28 TGTGCCAGCAGTTCAGGGCCCCAAGAGACCCAGTACTTC CASSSGPQETQYF
TRBJ1-5 . . TRBV29-1 TGCAGCGTTGCCGGGTCATTAAATCAGCCCCAGCATTTT CSVAGSLNQPQHF
TRBJ1-1 TRBD1 many TRBV30 TGTGCCTGGAGTGCAACGGGACAGGGGAAGACTGAAGCTTTCTTT CAWSATGQGKTEAFF
TRBJ2-1 TRBD2 many TRBV28 TGTGCCAGCAGTTTAGGCGCGGGAGTCTTCTACGATGAGCAGTTCTTC CASSLGAGVFYDEQFF
TRBJ2-2 TRBD2 few TRBV29-1 TGCAGCGTTGGGACTAGCGGGAGCAGGACCGGGGAGCTGTTTTTT CSVGTSGSRTGELFF
TRBJ2-1 TRBD2 . TRBV19 TGTGCCAGTAGTACCGGGACTAGCGGGAATTTCCATGAGCAGTTCTTC CASSTGTSGNFHEQFF
TRBJ1-4 . many TRBV3-1 TGTGCCAGCAGTTACAGGGCTACTGCCCATGAAAAACTGTTTTTT CASSYRATAHEKLFF
TRBJ2-3 . . TRBV10-2 TGCGCCAGCAGTCCGGCGGGCCCCCCAGATACGCAGTATTTT CASSPAGPPDTQYF
TRBJ2-5 . many TRBV11-1 TGTGCCAGCAGCTTCGCCCTCGGGACGGCCGTGGGGGAGACCCAGTACTTC CASSFALGTAVGETQYF
TRBJ1-5 . many TRBV2 TGTGCCAGCAGTGAAGCGCTTCTATGGAGGGTTGAGAGCCAGCCCCAGCATTTT CASSEALLWRVESQPQHF
TRBJ2-7 . . TRBV15 TGTGCCACCAGCAGAGATCTGGGCAGTATCCACGAGCAGTACTTC CATSRDLGSIHEQYF
TRBJ2-3 TRBD2 few TRBV4-1 TGCGCCAGCAGCCAACCTCTAGCGGGAATATCTACGCAGTATTTT CASSQPLAGISTQYF
TRBJ2-7 . . TRBV30 TGTGCCTGGAGTGTGTCGGGAAACCACGAGCAGTACTTC CAWSVSGNHEQYF
TRBJ2-3 TRBD2 many TRBV9 TGTGCCAGCAGCGTAGATCCTAGCGGAGGGGTGGCAGATACGCAGTATTTT CASSVDPSGGVADTQYF